The rows below give T cell receptor beta chains drawn from one sample of a study of cytomegalovirus exposure and HLA in healthy donors. The repertoire was sequenced with immunoSEQ multiplex PCR; TCRdb's copy has only in-frame clones and lacks some. The sample gives some 130,000 clones, around 79% of which show up once; more than 0.95% is in the top ten. The specimen was PBMCs. Receptor source: a young man in good health and CMV-seronegative. CDR3s include the opening cysteine and the closing phenylalanine or tryptophan. The D gene is left open where the match is weak. A clone size is listed for some rows: how often the clone was seen (once, few, many), or a class if it is expanded.

TRBV4-3,-,-,TRBJ1-1,14,TGCGCCAGCAGCCACGCCGGGAGTAACACTGAAGCTTTCTTT,CASSHAGSNTEAFF
TRBV7-2,-,-,TRBJ1-6,15,TGTGCCAGCAGCTTACTCCGGGTTGAGAATTCACCCCTCCACTTT,CASSLLRVENSPLHF
TRBV7-8,-,-,TRBJ2-1,15,TGTGCCAGCAGCACGCGCGTAAGAGGCGGCAATGAGCAGTTCTTC,CASSTRVRGGNEQFF
TRBV7-8,-,TRBD1,TRBJ1-1,13,TGTGCCAGCAGCGTCACAGGGGGGGTTGAAGCTTTCTTT,CASSVTGGVEAFF
TRBV9,-,TRBD1,TRBJ2-2,15,TGTGCCAGCAGCGTAGATACAGGGGGCCACGGGGAGCTGTTTTTT,CASSVDTGGHGELFF
TRBV6-6,few,TRBD1,TRBJ1-5,15,TGTGCCAGCATCATCTCCCGGGACAGTAATCAGCCCCAGCATTTT,CASIISRDSNQPQHF
TRBV6-6,-,-,TRBJ1-2,12,TGTGCCAGCAGTTACGCGGAAGATGGCTACACCTTC,CASSYAEDGYTF
TRBV7-2,-,-,TRBJ1-1,13,TGTGCCAGCAGCTCCTCGGGGGGCACTGAAGCTTTCTTT,CASSSSGGTEAFF
TRBV18,-,-,TRBJ2-6,17,TGTGCCAGCTCACCAGAGTCTGCGTTATCTGGGGCCAACGTCCTGACTTTC,CASSPESALSGANVLTF
TRBV4-1,-,TRBD1,TRBJ1-6,19,TGCGCCAGCAGCCAGGTAGACAGGGGGCTTATCTCGGGTGTGTCACCCCTCCACTTT,CASSQVDRGLISGVSPLHF
TRBV29-1,-,-,TRBJ1-2,13,TGCAGCGTTGAGCACGGGGGGCTCGGTGGCTACACCTTC,CSVEHGGLGGYTF
TRBV5-8,-,TRBD1,TRBJ1-2,15,TGTGCCAGCAGCTCAGACAGGGACCGGTGGTATGGCTACACCTTC,CASSSDRDRWYGYTF
TRBV2,-,TRBD2,TRBJ2-7,12,TGTGCCAGCATCGCTGCGGGGGGGCAGCAGTACTTC,CASIAAGGQQYF
TRBV7-9,-,-,TRBJ2-1,12,TGTGCCAGCAGCTTAGCGAGGGCTGAGCAGTTCTTC,CASSLARAEQFF
TRBV6-5,-,-,TRBJ2-5,14,TGTGCCAGCAGTACGGCAGGGGGGCAAGAGACCCAGTACTTC,CASSTAGGQETQYF
TRBV30,-,-,TRBJ1-1,13,TGTGCCTGGACTCACAGGGTGGAAACTGAAGCTTTCTTT,CAWTHRVETEAFF
TRBV7-2,-,TRBD1,TRBJ1-2,14,TGTGCCAGCAGCTCGGACAGGGGGCGCGCTGGCTACACCTTC,CASSSDRGRAGYTF
TRBV25-1,-,-,TRBJ2-7,14,TGTGCCAGCCGAGATCCGACAGGTCCCCACGAGCAGTACTTC,CASRDPTGPHEQYF
TRBV5-5,few,TRBD1,TRBJ1-2,17,TGTGCCAGCAGCCCGGTCCCGGGACAGGGGGCGACCTATGGCTACACCTTC,CASSPVPGQGATYGYTF
TRBV6-6,few,TRBD1,TRBJ2-3,14,TGTGCCAGCAGACCGGACAGGAACCAAGATACGCAGTATTTT,CASRPDRNQDTQYF
TRBV2,-,-,TRBJ2-7,14,TGTGCCAGCAGTCCCTCTCTACAGGGCTACGAGCAGTACTTC,CASSPSLQGYEQYF
TRBV18,-,TRBD1,TRBJ2-1,15,TGTGCCAGCTCACCCAGACAGGGGATCTACAATGAGCAGTTCTTC,CASSPRQGIYNEQFF
TRBV6-5,-,-,TRBJ2-7,15,TGTGCCAGCAGTTACTCGAAGACAGGCTCCTACGAGCAGTACTTC,CASSYSKTGSYEQYF
TRBV5-6,-,-,TRBJ1-2,16,TGTGCCAGCAGCTTGTCTATTCGGGGGGTTTACTATGGCTACACCTTC,CASSLSIRGVYYGYTF
TRBV5-1,-,-,TRBJ2-1,14,TGCGCCAGCAACCCATCCCAGGGGTACGATGAGCAGTTCTTC,CASNPSQGYDEQFF
TRBV27,-,-,TRBJ1-3,11,TGTGCCAGCAGGAGGGGAAACACCATATATTTT,CASRRGNTIYF
TRBV5-4,-,-,TRBJ1-2,17,TGTGCCAGCAGCTCTGGCCCTACAGGCACGGGTAACTATGGCTACACCTTC,CASSSGPTGTGNYGYTF
TRBV28,once,TRBD2,TRBJ2-1,15,TGTGCCAGCAGTTCCGGGACTAGCGGGGGGGATGAGCAGTTCTTC,CASSSGTSGGDEQFF
TRBV9,-,TRBD1,TRBJ1-2,14,TGTGCCAGCAGCACGGGACAGGGAAACTATGGCTACACCTTC,CASSTGQGNYGYTF
TRBV5-1,-,-,TRBJ1-4,16,TGCGCCAGCAGCTTGGCCCGGGGTGCCGCTAATGAAAAACTGTTTTTT,CASSLARGAANEKLFF
TRBV7-6,-,-,TRBJ2-7,14,TGTGCCAGCAGCCCCCCCAGTTCCCCCTACGAGCAGTACTTC,CASSPPSSPYEQYF
TRBV14,-,-,TRBJ2-7,16,TGTGCCAGCAGCCCCACGGACAGCGCCGAGGCATACGAGCAGTACTTC,CASSPTDSAEAYEQYF
TRBV4-3,-,TRBD2,TRBJ2-1,16,TGCGCCAGCAGCCAAGATCTAGCGGGAGCCTACAATGAGCAGTTCTTC,CASSQDLAGAYNEQFF
TRBV5-1,-,TRBD1,TRBJ2-7,14,TGCGCCAGCAGCTTGGCACTTACAGGGGGCTCTCAGTACTTC,CASSLALTGGSQYF
TRBV7-9,-,-,TRBJ1-1,17,TGTGCCAGCAGCGTTCGTACGGGATCCCCAAAGGGCACTGAAGCTTTCTTT,CASSVRTGSPKGTEAFF
TRBV12-5,-,-,TRBJ1-1,13,TGTGCTAGTGGGCTGACAGGGAACACTGAAGCTTTCTTT,CASGLTGNTEAFF
TRBV20-1,once,-,TRBJ1-2,10,TGCAGTGCAAATGAGGACAGAACCACCTTC,CSANEDRTTF
TRBV14,-,TRBD2,TRBJ2-2,21,TGTGCCAGCAGCCAAGATAGAGGTCTAGCGGGGTATATGAGGAACACCGGGGAGCTGTTTTTT,CASSQDRGLAGYMRNTGELFF
TRBV27,-,-,TRBJ1-1,15,TGTGCCAGCAGTCCCCCCCGAGGGGGACACACTGAAGCTTTCTTT,CASSPPRGGHTEAFF
TRBV6-6,few,TRBD1,TRBJ2-7,15,TGTGCCAGCACCGGGACAGGGATCGAGTCCTACGAGCAGTACTTC,CASTGTGIESYEQYF
TRBV6-1,-,-,TRBJ1-6,13,TGTGCCAGCAGACCAGCGAATAATTCACCCCTCCACTTT,CASRPANNSPLHF
TRBV9,once,-,TRBJ2-7,14,TGTGCCAGCAGCGTAGGACAGGCACTAAACGAGCAGTACTTC,CASSVGQALNEQYF